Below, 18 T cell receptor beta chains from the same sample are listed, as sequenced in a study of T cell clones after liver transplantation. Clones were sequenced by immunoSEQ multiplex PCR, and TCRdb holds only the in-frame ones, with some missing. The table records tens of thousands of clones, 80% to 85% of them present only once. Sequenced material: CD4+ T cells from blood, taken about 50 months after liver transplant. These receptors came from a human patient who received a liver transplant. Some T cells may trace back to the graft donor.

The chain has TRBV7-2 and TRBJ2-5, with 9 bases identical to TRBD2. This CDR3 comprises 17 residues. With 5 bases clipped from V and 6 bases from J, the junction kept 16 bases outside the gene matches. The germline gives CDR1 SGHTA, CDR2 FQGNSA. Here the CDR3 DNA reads TGTGCCAGCAGCCCTGGGGTAGCGGGGGACCTCGGGAAGACCCAGTACTTC. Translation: CASSPGVAGDLGKTQYF. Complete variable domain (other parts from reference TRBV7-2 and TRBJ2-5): GAGVSQSPSNKVTEKGKDVELRCDPISGHTALYWYRQSLGQGLEFLIYFQGNSAPDKSGLPSDRFSAERTGGSVSTLTIQRTQQEDSAVYLCASSPGVAGDLGKTQYFGPGTRLLVL.

The CDR3 DNA is TGTGCCAGCAGGCAGGGGACAGGGGTGGAAGGCTACACCTTC. This sequence encodes CASRQGTGVEGYTF. The chain employs TRBV6-1 and TRBJ1-2; 10 bases are shared with TRBD1. Germline-derived CDR1 and CDR2 are MNHNS and SASEGT. V trimming: 6 bases; J trimming: 8 bases; junction bases outside the gene matches: 9. This CDR3 is 14 amino acids long.

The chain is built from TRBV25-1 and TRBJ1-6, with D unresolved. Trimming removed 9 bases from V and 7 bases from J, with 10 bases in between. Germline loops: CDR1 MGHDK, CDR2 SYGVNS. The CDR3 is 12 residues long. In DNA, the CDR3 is TGTGCCAGTCCCGGAACGAATTCACCCCTCCACTTT. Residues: CASPGTNSPLHF.

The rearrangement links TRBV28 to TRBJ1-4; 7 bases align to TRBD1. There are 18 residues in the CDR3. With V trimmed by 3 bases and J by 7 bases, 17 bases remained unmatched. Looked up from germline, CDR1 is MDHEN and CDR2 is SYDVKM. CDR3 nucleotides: TGTGCCAGCAGTTTTTATGGTGCAGGGACAGCTGTGGTTGAAAAACTGTTTTTT. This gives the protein CASSFYGAGTAVVEKLFF.

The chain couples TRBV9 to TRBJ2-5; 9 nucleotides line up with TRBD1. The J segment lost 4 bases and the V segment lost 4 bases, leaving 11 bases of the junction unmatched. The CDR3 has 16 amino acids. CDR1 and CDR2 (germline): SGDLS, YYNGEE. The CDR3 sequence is CASSPRDRVSTETQYF. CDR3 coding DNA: TGTGCCAGCAGCCCACGGGACAGGGTTTCAACAGAGACCCAGTACTTC.

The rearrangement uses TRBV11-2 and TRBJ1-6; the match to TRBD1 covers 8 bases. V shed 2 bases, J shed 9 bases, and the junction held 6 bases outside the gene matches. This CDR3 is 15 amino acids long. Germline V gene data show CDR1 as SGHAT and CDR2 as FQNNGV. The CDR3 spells CASSLQGAQSSPLHF. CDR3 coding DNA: TGTGCCAGCAGCTTACAGGGGGCGCAGAGTTCACCCCTCCACTTT.

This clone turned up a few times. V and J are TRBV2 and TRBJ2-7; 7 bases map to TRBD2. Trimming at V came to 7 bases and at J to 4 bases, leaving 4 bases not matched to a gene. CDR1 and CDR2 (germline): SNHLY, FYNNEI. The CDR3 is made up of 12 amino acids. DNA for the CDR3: TGTGCCAGCAAAATCGGGGGGTACGAGCAGTACTTC. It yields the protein CASKIGGYEQYF. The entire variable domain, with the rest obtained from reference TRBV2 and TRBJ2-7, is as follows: EPEVTQTPSHQVTQMGQEVILRCVPISNHLYFYWYRQILGQKVEFLVSFYNNEISEKSEIFDDQFSVERPDGSNFTLKIRSTKLEDSAMYFCASKIGGYEQYFGPGTRLTVT.

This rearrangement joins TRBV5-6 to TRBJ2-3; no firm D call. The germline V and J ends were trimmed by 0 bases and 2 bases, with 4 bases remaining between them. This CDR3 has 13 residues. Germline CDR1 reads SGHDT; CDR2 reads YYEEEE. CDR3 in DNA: TGTGCCAGCAGCTTGGGGGCCACAGATACGCAGTATTTT. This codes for CASSLGATDTQYF.

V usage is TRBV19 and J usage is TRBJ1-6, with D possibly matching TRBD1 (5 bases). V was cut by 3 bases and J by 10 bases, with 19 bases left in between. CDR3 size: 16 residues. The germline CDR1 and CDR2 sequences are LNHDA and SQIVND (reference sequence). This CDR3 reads CASSIADTGFASPLHF. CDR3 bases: TGTGCCAGTAGTATCGCGGACACAGGCTTCGCGTCACCCCTCCACTTT.

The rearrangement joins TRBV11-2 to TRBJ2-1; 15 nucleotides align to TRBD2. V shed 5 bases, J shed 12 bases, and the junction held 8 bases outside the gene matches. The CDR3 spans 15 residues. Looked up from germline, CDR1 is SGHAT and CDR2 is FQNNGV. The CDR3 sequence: CASSLGLAGGYGQFF. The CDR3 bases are TGTGCCAGCAGCCTAGGACTAGCGGGGGGGTACGGGCAGTTCTTC.

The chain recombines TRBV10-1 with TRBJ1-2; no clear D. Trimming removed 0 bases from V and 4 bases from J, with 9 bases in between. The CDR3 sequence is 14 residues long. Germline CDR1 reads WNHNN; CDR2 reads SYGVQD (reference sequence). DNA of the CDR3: TGCGCCAGCAGTGAGTCGCGCAGCACCTATGGCTACACCTTC. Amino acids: CASSESRSTYGYTF.

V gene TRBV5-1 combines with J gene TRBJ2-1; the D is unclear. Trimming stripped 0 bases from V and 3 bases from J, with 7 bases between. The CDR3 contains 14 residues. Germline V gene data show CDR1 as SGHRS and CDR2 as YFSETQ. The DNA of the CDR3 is TGCGCCAGCAGCTTGGCGACTCACTACAATGAGCAGTTCTTC. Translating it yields CASSLATHYNEQFF. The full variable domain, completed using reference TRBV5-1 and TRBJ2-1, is KAGVTQTPRYLIKTRGQQVTLSCSPISGHRSVSWYQQTPGQGLQFLFEYFSETQRNKGNFPGRFSGRQFSNSRSEMNVSTLELGDSALYLCASSLATHYNEQFFGPGTRLTVL.

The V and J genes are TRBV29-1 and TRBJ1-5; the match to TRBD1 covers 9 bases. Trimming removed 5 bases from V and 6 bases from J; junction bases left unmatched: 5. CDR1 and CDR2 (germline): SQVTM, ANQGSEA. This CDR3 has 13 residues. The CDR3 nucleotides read TGCAGCGTTCAGACAGGGGGAAGTCAGCCCCAGCATTTT. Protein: CSVQTGGSQPQHF.

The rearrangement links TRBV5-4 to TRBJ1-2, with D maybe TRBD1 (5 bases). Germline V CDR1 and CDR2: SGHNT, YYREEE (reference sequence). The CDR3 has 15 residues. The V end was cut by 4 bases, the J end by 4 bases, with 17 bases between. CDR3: CASSPGDAGAYGYTF. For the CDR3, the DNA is TGTGCCAGCAGCCCCGGGGACGCCGGGGCCTATGGCTACACCTTC.

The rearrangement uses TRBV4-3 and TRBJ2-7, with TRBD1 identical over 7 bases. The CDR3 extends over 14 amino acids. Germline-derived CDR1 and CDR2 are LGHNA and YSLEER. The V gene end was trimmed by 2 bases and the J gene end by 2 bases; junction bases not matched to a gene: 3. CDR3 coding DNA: TGCGCCAGCAGCCAAAGGGGGCAGGCCTACGAGCAGTACTTC. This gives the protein CASSQRGQAYEQYF.

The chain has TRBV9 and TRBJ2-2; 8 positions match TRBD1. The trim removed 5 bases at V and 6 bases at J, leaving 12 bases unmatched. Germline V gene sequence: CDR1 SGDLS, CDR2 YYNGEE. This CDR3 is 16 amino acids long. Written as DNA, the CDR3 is TGTGCCAGCAGGGGAACCGGGACAGGAGAATCCGGGGAGCTGTTTTTT. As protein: CASRGTGTGESGELFF.

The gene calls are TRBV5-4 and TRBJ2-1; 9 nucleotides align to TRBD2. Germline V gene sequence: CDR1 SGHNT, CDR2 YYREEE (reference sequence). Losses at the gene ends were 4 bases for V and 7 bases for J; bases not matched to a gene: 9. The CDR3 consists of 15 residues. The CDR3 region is CASSLRASGTNEQFF. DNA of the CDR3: TGTGCCAGCAGCCTTCGGGCTAGCGGGACGAATGAGCAGTTCTTC.

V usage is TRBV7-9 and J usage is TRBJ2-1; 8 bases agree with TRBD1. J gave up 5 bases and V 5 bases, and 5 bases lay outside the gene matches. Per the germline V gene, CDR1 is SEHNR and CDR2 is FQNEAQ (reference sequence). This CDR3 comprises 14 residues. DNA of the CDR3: TGTGCCAGCAGCCCTATGACAGGGGACAATGAGCAGTTCTTC. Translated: CASSPMTGDNEQFF.